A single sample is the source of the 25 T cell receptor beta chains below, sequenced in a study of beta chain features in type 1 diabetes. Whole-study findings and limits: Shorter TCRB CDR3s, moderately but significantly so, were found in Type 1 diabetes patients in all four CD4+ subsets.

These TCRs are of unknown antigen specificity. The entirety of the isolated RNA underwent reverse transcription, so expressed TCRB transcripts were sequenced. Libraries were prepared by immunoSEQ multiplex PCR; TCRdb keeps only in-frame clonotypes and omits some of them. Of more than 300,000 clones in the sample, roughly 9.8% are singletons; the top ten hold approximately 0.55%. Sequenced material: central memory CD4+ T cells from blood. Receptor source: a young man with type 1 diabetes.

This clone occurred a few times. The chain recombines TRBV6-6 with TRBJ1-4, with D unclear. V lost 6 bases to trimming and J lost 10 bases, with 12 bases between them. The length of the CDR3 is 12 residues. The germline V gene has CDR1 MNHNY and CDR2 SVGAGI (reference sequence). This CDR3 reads CASSRTDGKLFF. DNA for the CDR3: TGTGCCAGCAGCCGGACCGATGGAAAACTGTTTTTT.

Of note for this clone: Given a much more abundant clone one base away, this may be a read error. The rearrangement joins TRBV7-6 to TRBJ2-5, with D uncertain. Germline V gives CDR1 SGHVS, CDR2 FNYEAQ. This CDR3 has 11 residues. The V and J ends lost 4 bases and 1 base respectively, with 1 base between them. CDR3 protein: CASSSQETQYF. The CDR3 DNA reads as TGTGCCAGCAGCTCCCAAGAGACCCAGTACTTC.

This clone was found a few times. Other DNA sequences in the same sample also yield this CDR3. CDR3 bases: TGTGCCAGCAGCTTAATGTCCTACGAGCAGTACTTC. This translates into CASSLMSYEQYF. The V call is TRBV7-9, the J call TRBJ2-7; D not certain. CDR1 and CDR2 (germline): SEHNR, FQNEAQ (reference sequence). CDR3 length equals 12 residues. V was pared by 2 bases and J by 1 base, with 3 bases between.

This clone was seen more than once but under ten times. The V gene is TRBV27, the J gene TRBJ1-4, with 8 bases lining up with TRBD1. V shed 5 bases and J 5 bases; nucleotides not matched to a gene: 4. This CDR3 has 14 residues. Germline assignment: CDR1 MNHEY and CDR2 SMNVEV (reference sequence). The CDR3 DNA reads TGTGCCAGCAGTAGGACAGGGTCAAATGAAAAACTGTTTTTT. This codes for CASSRTGSNEKLFF.

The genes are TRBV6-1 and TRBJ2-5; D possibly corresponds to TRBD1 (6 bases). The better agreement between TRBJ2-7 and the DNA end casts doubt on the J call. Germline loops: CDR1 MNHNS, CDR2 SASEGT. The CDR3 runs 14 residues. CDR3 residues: CASRWEKGDYEQYF. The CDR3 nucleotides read TGTGCCAGCAGATGGGAAAAGGGGGACTACGAGCAGTACTTC.

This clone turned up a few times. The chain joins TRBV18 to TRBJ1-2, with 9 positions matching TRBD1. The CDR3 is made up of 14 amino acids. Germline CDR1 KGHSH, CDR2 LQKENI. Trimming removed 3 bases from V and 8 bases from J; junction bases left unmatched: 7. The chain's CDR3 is CASSPGTGMKGYTF. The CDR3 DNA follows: TGTGCCAGCTCACCCGGGACAGGGATGAAAGGCTACACCTTC.

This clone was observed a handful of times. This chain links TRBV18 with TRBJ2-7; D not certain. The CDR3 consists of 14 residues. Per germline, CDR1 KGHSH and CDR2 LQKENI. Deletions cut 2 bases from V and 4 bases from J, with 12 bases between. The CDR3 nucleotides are TGTGCCAGCTCACCAGCGAGCTTCCCATACGAGCAGTACTTC. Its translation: CASSPASFPYEQYF. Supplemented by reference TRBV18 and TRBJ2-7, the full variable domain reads NAGVMQNPRHLVRRRGQEARLRCSPMKGHSHVYWYRQLPEEGLKFMVYLQKENIIDESGMPKERFSAEFPKEGPSILRIQQVVRGDSAAYFCASSPASFPYEQYFGPGTRLTVT.

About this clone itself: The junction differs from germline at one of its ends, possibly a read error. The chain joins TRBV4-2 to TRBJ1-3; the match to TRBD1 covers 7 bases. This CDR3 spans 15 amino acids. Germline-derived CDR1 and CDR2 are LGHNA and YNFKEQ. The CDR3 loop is CASSRQGTSGNTIYF. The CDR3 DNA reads TGTGCCAGCAGCCGACAGGGAACCTCTGGCAACACCATATATTTT.

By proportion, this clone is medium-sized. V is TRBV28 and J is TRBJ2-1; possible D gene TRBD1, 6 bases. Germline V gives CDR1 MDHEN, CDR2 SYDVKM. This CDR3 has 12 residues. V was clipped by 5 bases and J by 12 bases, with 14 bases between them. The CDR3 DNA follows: TGTGCCAGCAGTCGAGGGACACCTCTGCAGTTCTTC. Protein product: CASSRGTPLQFF. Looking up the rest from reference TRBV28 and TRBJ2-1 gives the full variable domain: DVKVTQSSRYLVKRTGEKVFLECVQDMDHENMFWYRQDPGLGLRLIYFSYDVKMKEKGDIPEGYSVSREKKERFSLILESASTNQTSMYLCASSRGTPLQFFGPGTRLTVL.

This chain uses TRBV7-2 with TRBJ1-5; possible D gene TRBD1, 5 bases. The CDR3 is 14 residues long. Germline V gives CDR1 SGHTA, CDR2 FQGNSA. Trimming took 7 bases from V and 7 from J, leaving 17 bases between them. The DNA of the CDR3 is TGTGCCAGCAACCGGGTAGGGGCGCAGCAGCCCCAGCATTTT. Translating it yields CASNRVGAQQPQHF.

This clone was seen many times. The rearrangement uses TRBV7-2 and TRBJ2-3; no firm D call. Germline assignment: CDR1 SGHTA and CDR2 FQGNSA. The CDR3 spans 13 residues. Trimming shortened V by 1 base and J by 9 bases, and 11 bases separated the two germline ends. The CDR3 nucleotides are TGTGCCAGCAGCTTAGGGGCTAGGAAAACGCAGTATTTT. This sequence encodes CASSLGARKTQYF. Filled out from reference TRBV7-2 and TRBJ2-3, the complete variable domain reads GAGVSQSPSNKVTEKGKDVELRCDPISGHTALYWYRQSLGQGLEFLIYFQGNSAPDKSGLPSDRFSAERTGGSVSTLTIQRTQQEDSAVYLCASSLGARKTQYFGPGTRLTVL.

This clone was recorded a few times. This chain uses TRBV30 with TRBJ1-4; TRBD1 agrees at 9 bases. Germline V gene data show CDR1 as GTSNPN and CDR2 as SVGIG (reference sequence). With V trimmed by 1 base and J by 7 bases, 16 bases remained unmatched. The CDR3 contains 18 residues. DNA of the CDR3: TGTGCCTGGAGTGCCCGGTGGGCACAGGGGGCGCGTCTTGAAAAACTGTTTTTT. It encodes CAWSARWAQGARLEKLFF.

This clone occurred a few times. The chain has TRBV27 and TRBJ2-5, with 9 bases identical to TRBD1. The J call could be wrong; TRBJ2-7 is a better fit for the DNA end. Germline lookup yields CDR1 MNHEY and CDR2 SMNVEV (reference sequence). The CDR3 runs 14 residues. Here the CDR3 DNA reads TGTGCCAGCAGTTTATGGGACAGGGTCTACGAGCAGTACTTC. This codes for CASSLWDRVYEQYF.

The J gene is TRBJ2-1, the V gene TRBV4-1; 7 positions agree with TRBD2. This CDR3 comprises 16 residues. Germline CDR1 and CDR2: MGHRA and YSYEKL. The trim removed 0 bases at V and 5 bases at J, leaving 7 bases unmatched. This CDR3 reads CASSQDDRAGHNEQFF. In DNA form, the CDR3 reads TGCGCCAGCAGCCAAGATGACAGAGCGGGGCACAATGAGCAGTTCTTC.

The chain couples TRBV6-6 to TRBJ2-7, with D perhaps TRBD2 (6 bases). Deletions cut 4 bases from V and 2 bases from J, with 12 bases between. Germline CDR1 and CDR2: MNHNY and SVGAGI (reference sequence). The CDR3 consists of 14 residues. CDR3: CASSSQTGAYEQYF. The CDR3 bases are TGTGCCAGCAGTTCGCAGACGGGAGCCTACGAGCAGTACTTC.

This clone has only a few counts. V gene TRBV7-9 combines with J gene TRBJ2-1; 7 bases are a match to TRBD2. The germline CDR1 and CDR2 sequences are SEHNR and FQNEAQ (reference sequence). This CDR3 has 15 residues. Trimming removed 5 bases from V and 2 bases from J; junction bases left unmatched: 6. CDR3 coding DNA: TGTGCCAGCAGCGGTACTAGCGCCACCTACAATGAGCAGTTCTTC. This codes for CASSGTSATYNEQFF. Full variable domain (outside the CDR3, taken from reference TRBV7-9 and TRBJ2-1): DTGVSQNPRHKITKRGQNVTFRCDPISEHNRLYWYRQTLGQGPEFLTYFQNEAQLEKSRLLSDRFSAERPKGSFSTLEIQRTEQGDSAMYLCASSGTSATYNEQFFGPGTRLTVL.

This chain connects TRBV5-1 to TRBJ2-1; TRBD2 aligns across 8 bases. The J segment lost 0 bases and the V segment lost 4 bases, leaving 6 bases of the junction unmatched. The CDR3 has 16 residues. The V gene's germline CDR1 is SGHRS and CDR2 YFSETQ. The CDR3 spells CASSREGARSYNEQFF. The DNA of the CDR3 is TGCGCCAGCAGCCGGGAGGGAGCACGCTCCTACAATGAGCAGTTCTTC.

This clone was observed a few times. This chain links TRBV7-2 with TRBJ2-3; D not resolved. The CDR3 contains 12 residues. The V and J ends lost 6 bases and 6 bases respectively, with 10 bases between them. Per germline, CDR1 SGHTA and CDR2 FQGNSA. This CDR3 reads CASSPGWDTQYF. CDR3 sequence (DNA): TGTGCCAGCAGTCCGGGTTGGGATACGCAGTATTTT.

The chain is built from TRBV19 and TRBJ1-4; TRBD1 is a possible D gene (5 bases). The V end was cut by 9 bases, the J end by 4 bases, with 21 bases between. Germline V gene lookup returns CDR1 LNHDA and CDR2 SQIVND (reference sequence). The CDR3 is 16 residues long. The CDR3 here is CASQRLIPGLNEKLFF. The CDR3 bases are TGTGCCAGCCAAAGATTAATACCGGGACTTAATGAAAAACTGTTTTTT.

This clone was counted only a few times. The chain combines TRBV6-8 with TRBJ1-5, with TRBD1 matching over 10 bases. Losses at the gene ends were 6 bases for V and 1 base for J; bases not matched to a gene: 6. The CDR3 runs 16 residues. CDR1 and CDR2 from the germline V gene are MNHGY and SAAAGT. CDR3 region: CASRKRQGASNQPQHF. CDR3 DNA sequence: TGTGCCAGCAGAAAAAGACAGGGGGCGAGCAATCAGCCCCAGCATTTT.

This chain's CDR3 is CASRQGSYEQYF. The CDR3, as DNA: TGTGCCAGCAGGCAGGGAAGCTACGAGCAGTACTTC. The rearrangement links TRBV6-5 to TRBJ2-7; tentatively, D is TRBD1 (5 bases). The CDR3 is 12 residues long. V lost 6 bases and J 3 bases, leaving 9 bases between the germline ends. Looked up from germline, CDR1 is MNHEY and CDR2 is SVGAGI.

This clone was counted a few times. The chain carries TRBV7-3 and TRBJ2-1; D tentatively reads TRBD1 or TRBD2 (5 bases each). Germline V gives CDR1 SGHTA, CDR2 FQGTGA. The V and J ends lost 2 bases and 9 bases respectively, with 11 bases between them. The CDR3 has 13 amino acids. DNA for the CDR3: TGTGCCAGCAGCTTAGACTCGGGGCTTGAGCAGTTCTTC. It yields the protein CASSLDSGLEQFF.

CDR3 DNA sequence: TGTGCCAGCAGCTTAGCGGTGGGGATGAAGGAGCAGTTCTTC. Amino acids: CASSLAVGMKEQFF. The V gene is TRBV7-9, the J gene TRBJ2-1; D remains unclear. Trimming stripped 0 bases from V and 10 bases from J, with 13 bases between. Germline V gives CDR1 SEHNR, CDR2 FQNEAQ (reference sequence). The CDR3 contains 14 residues.

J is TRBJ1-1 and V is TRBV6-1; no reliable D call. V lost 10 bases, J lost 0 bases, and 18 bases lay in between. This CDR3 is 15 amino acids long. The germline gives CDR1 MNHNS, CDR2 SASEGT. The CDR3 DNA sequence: TGTGCCATCTCGCCGCAGGCGACCCTGAACACTGAAGCTTTCTTT. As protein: CAISPQATLNTEAFF.

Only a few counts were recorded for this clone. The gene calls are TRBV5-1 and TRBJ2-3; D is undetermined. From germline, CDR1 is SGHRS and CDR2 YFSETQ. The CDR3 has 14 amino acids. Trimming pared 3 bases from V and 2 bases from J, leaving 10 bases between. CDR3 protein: CASSSDTITDTQYF. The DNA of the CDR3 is TGCGCCAGCAGCTCCGATACGATCACAGATACGCAGTATTTT.